This TCR beta chain was observed in a study of blood T cell repertoires in COVID-19. V lost 1 base to trimming and J lost 0 bases; unmatched junction nucleotides: 3. The germline V gene encodes CDR1 MNHEY and CDR2 SMNVEV (reference sequence). The CDR3 extends over 16 amino acids. Some clones are missing from TCRdb's copy, which holds only in-frame ones; the method was immunoSEQ multiplex PCR. The sample has 350,000 to 500,000 clones, roughly 88% seen once; the top ten hold less than 1.5%. The receptor comes from a woman aged 18-30 years who had been exposed to COVID-19. The chain is built from TRBV27 and TRBJ2-1; the match to TRBD2 covers 7 bases. Sequenced: PBMCs or T cells enriched from blood (not recorded which). DNA of the CDR3: TGTGCCAGCAGTTTATGGCGGGGGAGCTCCTACAATGAGCAGTTCTTC. It yields the protein CASSLWRGSSYNEQFF.